This TCR beta chain is drawn from a study of T-cell memory formation after mild COVID-19. Remarks on this clonotype: As yet, its antigen is unknown.

Study results and limitations: CD4+ contracting clones were mainly CM and EM; CD8+ ones, EMRA.

Germline trimming cut 5 bases from V and 1 base from J; bases unmatched to any gene: 9. This CDR3 is 16 amino acids long. CDR1 is SGHTA and CDR2 is FQGTGA in the germline V gene. cDNA libraries for TCR alpha and TCR beta, carrying sample barcodes and UMIs, came from 5'RACE with constant-segment primers. TCRdb reanalysed the 5' RACE reads using MiXCR and keeps one entry per CDR3 protein. The table has hundreds of thousands of distinct CDR3 sequences, about 20% seen once. The V and J genes are TRBV7-3 and TRBJ2-5; 8 positions match TRBD1. Sequenced input: PBMCs or a T cell subset sorted from them (not recorded which). The receptor's source is an adult woman who had mild COVID-19 (a few samples of this study predate the infection). Cell type and time point are not known. The CDR3 sequence: CASSRTGGVSQETQYF. CDR3 coding DNA: TGTGCCAGCAGCCGTACAGGGGGAGTAAGCCAAGAGACCCAGTACTTC.